The present entry profiles one T cell receptor (beta chain) with its context. Here immunoSEQ multiplex PCR was the method, and the copy in TCRdb shows in-frame clones only, minus some. This table has about 350,000 clones, roughly 87% appearing once. This CDR3 contains 18 residues. CDR1 and CDR2 (germline): SGHAT, FQNNGV. V was shortened by 4 bases and J by 0 bases, with 16 bases between the two germline ends. This entry is derived from a study of blood T cell repertoires in COVID-19. Enrolment of Seattle patients took place during active infection, and they were followed longitudinally. The sample consisted of peripheral blood. The TCR originated in a man aged 25 to 40 with COVID-19, enrolled during active disease. The rearrangement links TRBV11-2 to TRBJ2-6; D may be TRBD1 (6 bases). The CDR3 DNA sequence: TGTGCCAGCAGCTCGCTCCTGGCAGGGGCCTCTGGGGCCAACGTCCTGACTTTC. Its protein is CASSSLLAGASGANVLTF. Full variable domain (missing parts from reference TRBV11-2 and TRBJ2-6): EAGVAQSPRYKIIEKRQSVAFWCNPISGHATLYWYQQILGQGPKLLIQFQNNGVVDDSQLPKDRFSAERLKGVDSTLKIQPAKLEDSAVYLCASSSLLAGASGANVLTFGAGSRLTVL.